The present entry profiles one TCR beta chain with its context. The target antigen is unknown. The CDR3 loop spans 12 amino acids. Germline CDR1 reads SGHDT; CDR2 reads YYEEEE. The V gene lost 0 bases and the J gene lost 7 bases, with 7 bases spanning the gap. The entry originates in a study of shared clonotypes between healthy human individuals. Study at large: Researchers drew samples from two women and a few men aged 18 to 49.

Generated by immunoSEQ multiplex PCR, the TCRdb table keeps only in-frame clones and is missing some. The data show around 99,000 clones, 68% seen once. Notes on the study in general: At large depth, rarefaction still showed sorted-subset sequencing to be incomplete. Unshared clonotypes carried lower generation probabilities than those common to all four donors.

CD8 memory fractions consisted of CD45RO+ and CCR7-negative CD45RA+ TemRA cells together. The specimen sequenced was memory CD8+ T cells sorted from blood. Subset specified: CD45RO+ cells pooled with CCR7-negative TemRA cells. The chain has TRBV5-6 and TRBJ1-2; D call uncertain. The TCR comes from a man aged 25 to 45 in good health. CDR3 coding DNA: TGTGCCAGCAGCTTGGCCGTTGCTGGCTACACCTTC. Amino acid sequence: CASSLAVAGYTF.